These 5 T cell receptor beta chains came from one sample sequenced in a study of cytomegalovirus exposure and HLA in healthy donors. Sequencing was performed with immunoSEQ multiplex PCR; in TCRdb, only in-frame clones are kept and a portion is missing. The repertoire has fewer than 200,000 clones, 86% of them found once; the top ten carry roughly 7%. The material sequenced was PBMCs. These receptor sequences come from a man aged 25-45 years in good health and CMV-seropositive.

As DNA, the CDR3 is TGTGCCAGCAGCCAAGATCATGGTCAGCCCCAGCATTTT. It yields the protein CASSQDHGQPQHF. The chain has TRBV4-2 and TRBJ1-5, with unresolved D. There are 13 residues in the CDR3. Germline V gene data show CDR1 as LGHNA and CDR2 as YNFKEQ. The V end was cut by 0 bases, the J end by 6 bases, with 6 bases between.

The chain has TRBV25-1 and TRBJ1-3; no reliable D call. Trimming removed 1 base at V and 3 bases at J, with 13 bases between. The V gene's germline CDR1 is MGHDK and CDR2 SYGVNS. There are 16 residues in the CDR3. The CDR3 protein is CASSELTPLRGNTIYF. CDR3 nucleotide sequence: TGTGCCAGCAGTGAATTAACCCCGTTGCGTGGAAACACCATATATTTT.

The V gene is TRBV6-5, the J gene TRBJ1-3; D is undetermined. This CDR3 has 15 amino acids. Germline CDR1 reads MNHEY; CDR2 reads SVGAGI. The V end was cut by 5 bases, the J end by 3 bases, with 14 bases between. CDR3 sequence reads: CASSPRPFSGNTIYF. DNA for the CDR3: TGTGCCAGCAGTCCGAGGCCGTTCAGTGGAAACACCATATATTTT.

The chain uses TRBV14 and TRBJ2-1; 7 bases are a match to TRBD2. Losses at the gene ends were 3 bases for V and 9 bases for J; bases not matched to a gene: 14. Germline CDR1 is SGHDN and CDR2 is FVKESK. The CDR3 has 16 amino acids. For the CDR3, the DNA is TGTGCCAGCAGCCAGGGACCGGGCGGGAGTGGCGGTGAGCAGTTCTTC. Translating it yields CASSQGPGGSGGEQFF.

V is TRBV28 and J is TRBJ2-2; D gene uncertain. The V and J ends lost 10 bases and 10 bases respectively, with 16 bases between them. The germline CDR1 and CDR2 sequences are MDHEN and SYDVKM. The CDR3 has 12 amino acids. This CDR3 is CATAGAWEELFF. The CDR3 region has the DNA TGTGCCACCGCAGGTGCCTGGGAGGAGCTGTTTTTT.